This T cell receptor (beta chain) derives from a study of human T cells and chemical hapten exposure. Study conclusions and caveats: Donors were affected by alopecia, so their immune reaction might vary from that of healthy individuals. TCRs whose frequency exceeded 1 in 1000 remained the same following DPC sensitization.

Time point here: patch test 3, about 24 weeks after DPC sensitization. Treatment indicated: therapeutic diphenylcyclopropenone sensitization with weekly scalp DPC. Blood collection happened ahead of applying each patch test. TCRdb analysed the RACE reads with MiXCR anew, one entry per CDR3 protein. The data contain approximately 80,000 distinct CDR3 sequences, over 10% of them singletons. As to this clonotype: Its specificity is not known.

This clonotype originated in a woman aged 45-59 years with alopecia areata. Some clones in this sample may be carry-over from other donors' samples. The specimen was whole blood, collected in connection with sensitization to the hapten diphenylcyclopropenone (DPC).

The CDR3 loop reads CASSPLPLDTQYF. The CDR3 DNA reads as TGTGCCAGCTCACCTCTCCCGCTGGATACGCAGTATTTT. The V gene is TRBV18, the J gene TRBJ2-3, with D unresolved. Trimming removed 3 bases at V and 6 bases at J, with 10 bases between. From germline, CDR1 is KGHSH and CDR2 LQKENI. CDR3 size: 13 residues.